What follows are 24 T cell receptor beta chains derived from one specimen sequenced in a study of T cells in Graves' hyperthyroidism and ophthalmopathy. Authors of the study amplified TCR beta CDR3 regions from RNA transcripts. Initially, a first-round RT-PCR of the TCR CDR3 employed the HTBI primer set. Each CDR3 protein gets one entry after TCRdb re-called the multiplex PCR reads with MiXCR. This table holds approximately 410,000 distinct CDR3 sequences, roughly 14% found once. The sequenced sample consisted of blood. These receptors all stem from a man aged 18 to 29 with Graves' ophthalmopathy.

This clonotype was counted at least ten times. The chain recombines TRBV3-1 with TRBJ1-4; TRBD1 matches 9 bases. The J segment lost 6 bases and the V segment lost 0 bases, leaving 2 bases of the junction unmatched. Germline assignment: CDR1 LGHDT and CDR2 YNNKEL (reference sequence). The CDR3 extends over 15 amino acids. The CDR3 DNA follows: TGTGCCAGCAGCCAAGAAGGACAGGGGTATGAAAAACTGTTTTTT. It is translated as CASSQEGQGYEKLFF.

This clonotype was seen at least ten times. The chain carries TRBV7-3 and TRBJ2-3, with 7 bases lining up with TRBD1. Germline V gives CDR1 SGHTA, CDR2 FQGTGA. The junction had 1 base not matched to a gene; V was cut back by 1 base and J by 6 bases. There are 13 residues in the CDR3. The CDR3 reads CASSLKGADTQYF. Written as DNA, the CDR3 is TGTGCCAGCAGCTTAAAGGGGGCGGATACGCAGTATTTT.

This clonotype has ten or more counts. The V call is TRBV12-3 or TRBV12-4, the J call TRBJ1-1, with unresolved D. V lost 5 bases and J lost 5, with 9 bases in between. This CDR3 spans 12 amino acids. This chain's CDR3 is CASSPPSTEAFF. CDR3 bases: TGTGCCAGCAGTCCCCCGTCAACTGAAGCTTTCTTT.

This clonotype came up once. V and J are TRBV6-2 or TRBV6-3 and TRBJ1-4; D is possibly TRBD1 (5 bases). The CDR3 totals 15 residues. V lost 0 bases, J lost 4 bases, and 9 bases lay in between. Germline V gives CDR1 MNHEY, CDR2 SVGEGT. DNA for the CDR3: TGTGCCAGCAGTTACTCAGGGGCGGGTAATGAAAAACTGTTTTTT. Amino acid sequence: CASSYSGAGNEKLFF.

This clonotype was seen repeatedly, ten times or more. This chain connects TRBV7-6 to TRBJ1-1; D ambiguous. The CDR3 has 13 residues. In germline, CDR1 is SGHVS, CDR2 FNYEAQ. Trimming stripped 0 bases from V and 7 bases from J, with 9 bases between. In nucleotides, the CDR3 is TGTGCCAGCAGCTTAGCGCTGGGCAGTGAAGCTTTCTTT. Its protein is CASSLALGSEAFF.

This clonotype has more than one count but fewer than ten. This chain links TRBV10-1 with TRBJ2-1, with 9 bases that match TRBD1. V was pared by 0 bases and J by 4 bases, with 4 bases of the junction left unmatched. The CDR3 loop spans 16 amino acids. The germline CDR1 and CDR2 sequences are WNHNN and SYGVQD (reference sequence). Here the CDR3 reads CASSESATGGYNEQFF. CDR3 coding DNA: TGCGCCAGCAGTGAGTCGGCGACAGGGGGTTACAATGAGCAGTTCTTC.

This clonotype has ten or more counts. This sequence joins TRBV30 and TRBJ2-1; 8 nucleotides align to TRBD2. From germline, CDR1 is GTSNPN and CDR2 SVGIG (reference sequence). The CDR3 loop spans 13 amino acids. V gave up 7 bases and J gave up 2 bases; unmatched junction bases: 4. The CDR3 region has the DNA TGTGCCTCCTTAGCGGGACCCTACAATGAGCAGTTCTTC. Translated: CASLAGPYNEQFF. The variable domain in full, completed from reference TRBV30 and TRBJ2-1, reads SQTIHQWPATLVQPVGSPLSLECTVEGTSNPNLYWYRQAAGRGLQLLFYSVGIGQISSEVPQNLSASRPQDRQFILSSKKLLLSDSGFYLCASLAGPYNEQFFGPGTRLTVL.

This clonotype has a count of ten or more. This chain connects TRBV10-2 to TRBJ1-1; D might be TRBD1 (5 bases). Trimming cost V 7 bases and J 0 bases, with 9 bases left between them. Germline assignment: CDR1 WSHSY and CDR2 SAAADI. The CDR3 has 13 residues. CDR3 bases: TGCGCCAGCAAGGGACGGTTGAACACTGAAGCTTTCTTT. It yields the protein CASKGRLNTEAFF.

This clonotype was observed many times. V gene TRBV29-1 combines with J gene TRBJ1-1, with D uncertain. Trimming removed 8 bases from V and 1 base from J, with 11 bases in between. Germline assignment: CDR1 SQVTM and CDR2 ANQGSEA. CDR3 length: 12 amino acids. In DNA form, the CDR3 reads TGCAGCACTCGGACGCCGAACACTGAAGCTTTCTTT. This codes for CSTRTPNTEAFF.

This clonotype showed up just a few times. V is TRBV5-1 and J is TRBJ2-3; D perhaps matches TRBD2 (5 bases). CDR3 length equals 15 residues. V shed 6 bases and J shed 0 bases, with 14 bases lying between them. Germline values: CDR1 SGHRS, CDR2 YFSETQ. CDR3 loop: CASNNPSGSTDTQYF. CDR3 DNA sequence: TGCGCCAGCAATAACCCAAGCGGTAGCACAGATACGCAGTATTTT.

This clonotype was picked up many times. The chain is built from TRBV19 and TRBJ1-3; 7 nucleotides align to TRBD1. The trim removed 6 bases at V and 0 bases at J, leaving 2 bases unmatched. Germline CDR1 and CDR2: LNHDA and SQIVND (reference sequence). The length of the CDR3 is 14 residues. The CDR3 nucleotides read TGTGCCAGTAGGGGACAGAACTCTGGAAACACCATATATTTT. Its translation is CASRGQNSGNTIYF.

This clonotype was picked up many times. The genes are TRBV12-3 or TRBV12-4 and TRBJ1-6; no clear D gene. Trimming took 0 bases from V and 14 from J, leaving 11 bases between them. The CDR3 runs 13 residues. CDR3 loop: CASSLAATKALHF. CDR3 sequence (DNA): TGTGCCAGCAGTTTAGCCGCTACTAAAGCCCTCCACTTT.

A note on this clonotype: The junction departs from germline at one end; a sequencing error may be responsible. The chain joins TRBV4-2 to TRBJ2-1; 12 bases are shared with TRBD2. CDR1 is LGHNA, CDR2 YNFKEQ, per germline. The CDR3 totals 15 residues. The CDR3 nucleotides are TGTGTCAGCAGACTTCTAGCGGGGGGGGGCGATGAGCAGTTCTTC. It codes for CVSRLLAGGGDEQFF.

The V call is TRBV27, the J call TRBJ1-5, with D unresolved. In germline, CDR1 is MNHEY, CDR2 SMNVEV (reference sequence). This CDR3 is built from 14 residues. V lost 5 bases and J lost 2, with 10 bases in between. The CDR3 nucleotides are TGTGCCAGCAGTACGATCATGGGCAATCAGCCCCAGCATTTT. Its protein is CASSTIMGNQPQHF.

This clonotype was recorded at least ten times. The chain recombines TRBV3-1 with TRBJ2-7; 13 nucleotides match TRBD2. CDR1 and CDR2 (germline): LGHDT, YNNKEL (reference sequence). V was clipped by 5 bases and J by 5 bases; unmatched bases: 6. This CDR3 is 15 amino acids long. The CDR3 DNA is TGTGCCAGCAGCGCTCAACTAGCGGGGGGGCACGAGCAGTACTTC. Residues: CASSAQLAGGHEQYF.

At least ten counts were recorded for this clonotype. This sequence joins TRBV3-1 and TRBJ2-5; TRBD2 matches at 7 bases. This CDR3 is built from 16 residues. The V segment lost 3 bases and the J segment 2 bases; nucleotides outside the gene matches: 9. Germline V gene data show CDR1 as LGHDT and CDR2 as YNNKEL (reference sequence). The CDR3 bases are TGTGCCAGCAGCCACGCCGGGGCTAGCGGTCAAGAGACCCAGTACTTC. Encoded protein: CASSHAGASGQETQYF.

This clonotype has ten or more counts. The CDR3 region has the DNA TGCGCCAGCTCCCGACTAGCGGGGGGGCCGGAAGAGACCCAGTACTTC. This encodes CASSRLAGGPEETQYF. The rearrangement links TRBV5-1 to TRBJ2-5, with TRBD2 matching 14 bases. V lost 7 bases and J lost 3; bases outside the gene matches: 8. CDR1 SGHRS and CDR2 YFSETQ come from the germline V gene. The CDR3 covers 16 residues.

The chain couples TRBV2 to TRBJ2-7; unclear D gene. The CDR3 consists of 12 residues. CDR1 is SNHLY, CDR2 FYNNEI, per germline. Trimming stripped 4 bases from V and 0 bases from J, with 4 bases between. The CDR3 nucleotides read TGTGCCAGCAGTGCCGCCTCCTACGAGCAGTACTTC. Amino acids: CASSAASYEQYF.

This clonotype was detected many times. This chain connects TRBV5-1 to TRBJ2-7; 9 nucleotides line up with TRBD1. The V and J ends lost 0 bases and 5 bases, in that order; junction bases with no gene match: 9. CDR1 and CDR2 (germline): SGHRS, YFSETQ. CDR3 length equals 16 residues. CDR3: CASSLEGETGGDEQYF. CDR3 in DNA: TGCGCCAGCAGCTTGGAGGGGGAAACAGGGGGCGACGAGCAGTACTTC.

In this sample, this clonotype turned up many times. This CDR3 reads CASSPPTGELFF. DNA of the CDR3: TGTGCCAGCAGCCCCCCCACCGGGGAGCTGTTTTTT. The chain employs TRBV7-9 and TRBJ2-2; D is undetermined. Germline CDR1 is SEHNR and CDR2 is FQNEAQ (reference sequence). Trimming cost V 5 bases and J 4 bases, with 5 bases left between them. The CDR3 is made up of 12 amino acids.

A few counts support this clonotype. The gene calls are TRBV12-3 or TRBV12-4 and TRBJ1-2; the D gene is possibly TRBD1 (5 bases). This CDR3 has 13 amino acids. V lost 6 bases and J 8 bases, leaving 16 bases between the germline ends. The CDR3 DNA sequence: TGTGCCAGCAGCCTCCGGGACGTCGGAGGCTACACCTTC. This sequence encodes CASSLRDVGGYTF.

Note on this clonotype: A much larger clone is a single base away; this may be a read error. The chain employs TRBV6-5 and TRBJ2-1; the D gene is possibly TRBD2 (6 bases). V was pared by 2 bases and J by 6 bases, with 14 bases between. There are 15 residues in the CDR3. Germline V CDR1 and CDR2: MNHEY, SVGAGI. CDR3 protein: CASSYEIAACNEQFF. The CDR3 DNA sequence: TGTGCCAGCAGTTACGAGATAGCGGCCTGCAATGAGCAGTTCTTC.

V and J are TRBV19 and TRBJ1-2; 9 bases are shared with TRBD1. This CDR3 region has 16 residues. The V gene end was trimmed by 5 bases and the J gene end by 0 bases; junction bases not matched to a gene: 7. CDR1 is LNHDA and CDR2 is SQIVND in the germline V gene (reference sequence). The CDR3 DNA reads as TGTGCCAGTAGTGGGTGGGACAGGGTAGCTAACTATGGCTACACCTTC. Residues: CASSGWDRVANYGYTF.

Many counts were recorded for this clonotype. V is TRBV28 and J is TRBJ1-5; TRBD1 agrees at 7 bases. The CDR3 is 17 amino acids. The V gene end was trimmed by 5 bases and the J gene end by 0 bases; junction bases not matched to a gene: 10. Looked up from germline, CDR1 is MDHEN and CDR2 is SYDVKM. The DNA of the CDR3 is TGTGCCAGCAGTCACCCCGGGACAGCCTATAGCAATCAGCCCCAGCATTTT. It specifies CASSHPGTAYSNQPQHF.